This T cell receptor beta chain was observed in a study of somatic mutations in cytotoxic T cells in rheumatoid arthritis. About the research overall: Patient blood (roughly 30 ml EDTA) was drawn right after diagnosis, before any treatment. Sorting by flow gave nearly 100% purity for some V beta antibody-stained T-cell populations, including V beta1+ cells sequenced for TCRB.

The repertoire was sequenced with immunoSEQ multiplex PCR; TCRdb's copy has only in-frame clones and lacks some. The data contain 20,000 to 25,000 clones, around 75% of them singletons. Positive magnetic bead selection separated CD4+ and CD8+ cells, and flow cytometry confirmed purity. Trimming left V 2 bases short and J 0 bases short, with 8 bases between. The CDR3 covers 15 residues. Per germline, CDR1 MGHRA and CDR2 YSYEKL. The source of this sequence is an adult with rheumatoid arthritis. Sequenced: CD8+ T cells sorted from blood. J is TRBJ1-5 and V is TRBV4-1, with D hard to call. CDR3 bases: TGCGCCAGCAGCCAACGGGATAATAGCAATCAGCCCCAGCATTTT. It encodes CASSQRDNSNQPQHF.